The T cell receptor beta chain under discussion was sequenced for a study of blood T cell repertoires in COVID-19. As for the study in general: Sources were T cells, B-cell-depleted T cells, or PBMCs; the material itself was cDNA or gDNA.

Germline CDR1 reads SGHRS; CDR2 reads YFSETQ. V was pared by 4 bases and J by 5 bases, with 16 bases between. This CDR3 has 15 residues. The repertoire was sequenced with immunoSEQ multiplex PCR; TCRdb's copy has only in-frame clones and lacks some. This table holds roughly 99,000 clones, around 82% found once. Sequencing input: peripheral blood. The clonotype was recovered from a human donor in a cohort sampled during active COVID-19. The V and J genes are TRBV5-1 and TRBJ2-1; weak D call: TRBD2 (5 bases). CDR3 bases: TGCGCCAGCAGCGGACTCGCCGGACTCAACAATGAGCAGTTCTTC. Amino acids: CASSGLAGLNNEQFF.